Presented here are 3 T cell receptor beta chains from one specimen sequenced in a study of CD8+ T cells in alopecia areata. The sequencing template was cDNA reverse transcribed from extracted RNA. Sequencing was performed with immunoSEQ multiplex PCR; in TCRdb, only in-frame clones are kept and a portion is missing. Of about 200,000 clones listed, roughly two fifths are singletons. Treatment indicated: oral pan-JAK inhibitor, 5-10 mg twice daily. This specimen was CD4+ T cells sorted from blood, taken around week 30, from a patient treated with tofacitinib. These receptors originate from a human donor with alopecia areata.

The chain couples TRBV29-1 to TRBJ1-1; D perhaps matches TRBD1 (5 bases). The CDR3 extends over 14 amino acids. Trimming took off 7 bases at V and 4 bases at J, with 19 bases between the two ends. Germline-derived CDR1 and CDR2 are SQVTM and ANQGSEA. The CDR3 nucleotides read TGCAGCGCTCGGGTCAATACAGGCGGCACTGAAGCTTTCTTT. It specifies CSARVNTGGTEAFF.

The rearrangement links TRBV4-1 to TRBJ2-7; 13 positions match TRBD2. V shed 2 bases and J 5 bases; nucleotides not matched to a gene: 6. Germline CDR1 and CDR2: MGHRA and YSYEKL. The CDR3 consists of 16 residues. Here the CDR3 reads CASSQPGLAGSHEQYF. The CDR3 nucleotides are TGCGCCAGCAGCCAACCGGGACTAGCGGGGTCCCACGAGCAGTACTTC.

This chain connects TRBV15 to TRBJ2-1; 8 positions match TRBD2. The CDR3 is 19 residues long. The ends lost 0 bases at V and 0 bases at J; junction bases unmatched: 10. The germline V gene encodes CDR1 LNHNV and CDR2 YYDKDF (reference sequence). The CDR3 bases are TGTGCCACCAGCAGAGATCCGACTAGCGTCCCAAGCTCCTACAATGAGCAGTTCTTC. This sequence encodes CATSRDPTSVPSSYNEQFF.